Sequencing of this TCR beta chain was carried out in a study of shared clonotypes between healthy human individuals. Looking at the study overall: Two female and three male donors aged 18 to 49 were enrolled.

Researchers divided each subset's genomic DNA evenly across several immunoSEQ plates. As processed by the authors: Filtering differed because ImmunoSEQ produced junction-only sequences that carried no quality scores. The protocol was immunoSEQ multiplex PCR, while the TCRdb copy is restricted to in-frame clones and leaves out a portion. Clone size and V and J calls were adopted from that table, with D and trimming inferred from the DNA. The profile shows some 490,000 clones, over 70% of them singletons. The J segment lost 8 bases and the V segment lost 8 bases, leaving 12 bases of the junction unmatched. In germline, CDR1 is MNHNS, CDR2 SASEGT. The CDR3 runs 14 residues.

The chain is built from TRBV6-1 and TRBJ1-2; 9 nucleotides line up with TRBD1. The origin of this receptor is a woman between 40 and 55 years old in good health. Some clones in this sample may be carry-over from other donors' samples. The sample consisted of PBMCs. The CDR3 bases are TGTGCCAGCTCTAACTTACAGGGGGCCGGGGGCTACACCTTC. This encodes CASSNLQGAGGYTF.